Presented here are 5 T cell receptor beta chains from one specimen sequenced in a study of T cells in Graves' hyperthyroidism and ophthalmopathy. Amplification of TCR beta CDR3 regions used RNA as the template. The TCR CDR3 first-round RT-PCR relied on the HTBI primer set. TCRdb re-analysed the multiplex PCR reads in MiXCR, keeping a single row per CDR3 protein. Among approximately 400,000 distinct CDR3 sequences listed, just under 15% were seen once. Sequencing input: blood. These receptors were collected from a woman in her twenties or thirties with Graves' hyperthyroidism.

This clonotype has ten or more counts. The rearrangement joins TRBV2 to TRBJ2-1; 8 nucleotides line up with TRBD1. This CDR3 is built from 13 residues. V was clipped by 9 bases and J by 8 bases; unmatched bases: 9. Germline loops: CDR1 SNHLY, CDR2 FYNNEI. The CDR3 DNA sequence: TGTGCCAGAGGACAGGGAGTGGGCGATGAGCAGTTCTTC. Translation: CARGQGVGDEQFF.

In its sample, this clonotype was seen many times. The genes are TRBV18 and TRBJ2-3, with no clear D. This CDR3 region has 13 residues. Trimming stripped 6 bases from V and 5 bases from J, with 12 bases between. Germline V gives CDR1 KGHSH, CDR2 LQKENI. The CDR3: CASSPGQLDTQYF. DNA for the CDR3: TGTGCCAGCTCTCCCGGCCAGTTAGATACGCAGTATTTT.

This clonotype was found a few times. The V gene is TRBV10-2, the J gene TRBJ1-1, with a possible D match to TRBD1 (5 bases). The CDR3 runs 17 residues. Trimming left V 3 bases short and J 3 bases short, with 20 bases between. Germline V gene lookup returns CDR1 WSHSY and CDR2 SAAADI. In DNA form, the CDR3 reads TGCGCCAGCAGTGACTATGCAGGGAGCCTTCATGACACTGAAGCTTTCTTT. Translating it yields CASSDYAGSLHDTEAFF.

The V and J genes are TRBV2 and TRBJ2-1; 8 positions match TRBD2. The CDR3 contains 18 residues. The V gene end was trimmed by 4 bases and the J gene end by 9 bases; junction bases not matched to a gene: 20. Germline loops: CDR1 SNHLY, CDR2 FYNNEI. CDR3 amino acids: CASSAGAAKRERPGEQFF. DNA of the CDR3: TGTGCCAGCAGTGCCGGGGCTGCAAAGCGGGAGAGACCCGGTGAGCAGTTCTTC.

The table lists this clonotype with many counts. J is TRBJ2-3 and V is TRBV2; 8 bases are a match to TRBD1. V was clipped by 10 bases and J by 3 bases; unmatched bases: 6. This CDR3 is 13 amino acids long. Per germline, CDR1 SNHLY and CDR2 FYNNEI. CDR3 bases: TGTGCCACCCGAGGACAGGGAACAGATACGCAGTATTTT. Amino acid sequence: CATRGQGTDTQYF.